This section outlines one TCR beta chain sequence together with its context. Its antigen is unknown. Looked up from germline, CDR1 is MNHEY and CDR2 is SMNVEV (reference sequence). The CDR3 loop spans 15 amino acids. The junction had 10 bases not matched to a gene; V was cut back by 4 bases and J by 10 bases. Repertoires were sampled repeatedly during chemoradiotherapy. The sample comes from a study of chemoradiotherapy in HPV16-positive cancers. Overall study context: Candidate HPV-specific T-cell clones and common TCR motifs came from functional assays in a couple of HPV16-positive patients.

Points from the study as a whole: Only a couple of HPV16-positive patients supplied the functional HPV-specificity definition. Candidate HPV-specific clones and E7-related TCR motifs grew in tumor during treatment.

Assay: immunoSEQ multiplex PCR; the TCRdb copy retains only in-frame clones and omits some. The sample yields about 12,000 clones, around 89% seen once. This clonotype originated in a human donor with HPV-associated anogenital cancer. This sequence joins TRBV27 and TRBJ2-1; 10 nucleotides align to TRBD1. This material was acquired from a patient who underwent chemoradiotherapy. The DNA of the CDR3 is TGTGCCAGCAGTTCCGCGGGACAGGGGATTATGGAGCAGTTCTTC. Translation: CASSSAGQGIMEQFF.